These T cell receptor beta chains were read from a single sample in a study of blood T cell repertoires in COVID-19. This table comes from immunoSEQ multiplex PCR, and its TCRdb copy is limited to in-frame clones, with some not included. The profile shows approximately 450,000 clones, around 89% of them singletons. Specimen: peripheral blood. The receptors derive from a woman in her twenties or thirties with acute or convalescent COVID-19. CDR3s leave out the opening cysteine and the closing phenylalanine or tryptophan.

v_call cdr3_aa
TRBV11-2 ASSYGTSSYEQY
TRBV5-5 ASSKGTGNTDTQY
TRBV9 ASSPFPPLGNTIY
TRBV7-2 ASSNSNQPQH
TRBV2 ASSPGVSSYNEQF
TRBV2 ASQGSYEQY
TRBV28 ASSLARWGGEQY
TRBV10-3 ASASGGANEQF
TRBV7-8 ASSLARQGNEQF
TRBV3-1/TRBV3-2 ASSQVRPGKRSQETQY
TRBV7-3 ASSLIRGGAQY
TRBV5-1 ASSRGTSSLLAKNIQY